The 9 T cell receptor beta chains below come from one sample, sequenced in a study of Ad26.COV2.S vaccination and SARS-CoV-2 variants. Some clones are missing from TCRdb's copy, which holds only in-frame ones; the method was immunoSEQ multiplex PCR. The data contain over 400,000 clones, less than 95% of them singletons. Treatment specified: 15 to 20 received Ad26.COV2.S at low or high dose, single or two shots; about 5 received placebo; per-sample allocation not given. Specimen acquisition occurred on day 63 following the initial vaccine or placebo injection. The input for sequencing was peripheral blood, taken in a trial of Ad26.COV2.S vaccine versus placebo. These receptors all come from a person aged 18 to 65 who received the Ad26.COV2.S COVID-19 vaccine or a placebo.

The genes are TRBV5-1 and TRBJ1-1; TRBD1 matches at 8 bases. The V and J ends lost 4 bases and 0 bases, in that order; junction bases with no gene match: 5. Germline CDR1 and CDR2: SGHRS and YFSETQ. CDR3 length: 15 amino acids. In nucleotides, the CDR3 is TGCGCCAGCAGCCTGACAGGGGCCGTGAACACTGAAGCTTTCTTT. Encoded protein: CASSLTGAVNTEAFF.

The V and J genes are TRBV4-2 and TRBJ1-1; D ambiguous. The germline V gene encodes CDR1 LGHNA and CDR2 YNFKEQ. The CDR3 loop spans 14 amino acids. Deletions cut 2 bases from V and 5 bases from J, with 12 bases between. CDR3 DNA: TGTGCCAGCAGCCAATCTGTGACATCTACTGAAGCTTTCTTT. Encoded protein: CASSQSVTSTEAFF.

The chain joins TRBV7-2 to TRBJ1-2; 11 bases line up with TRBD1. Germline V CDR1 and CDR2: SGHTA, FQGNSA. CDR3 size: 17 residues. The J segment lost 4 bases and the V segment lost 5 bases, leaving 12 bases of the junction unmatched. DNA of the CDR3: TGTGCCAGCAGCCTCAATATAGGACAGGGGGCAGGCTATGGCTACACCTTC. This codes for CASSLNIGQGAGYGYTF.

The chain recombines TRBV28 with TRBJ2-3, with D possibly being TRBD2 (6 bases). Per germline, CDR1 MDHEN and CDR2 SYDVKM. The CDR3 is made up of 15 amino acids. V was clipped by 11 bases and J by 6 bases, with 24 bases between them. CDR3 protein: CAGSKDREWGDTQYF. The CDR3 region has the DNA TGTGCCGGTAGTAAGGATCGGGAGTGGGGGGATACGCAGTATTTT.

The J gene is TRBJ1-1, the V gene TRBV6-2 or TRBV6-3; D not certain. Trimming cost V 2 bases and J 1 base, with 17 bases left between them. The CDR3 covers 17 residues. Germline V CDR1 and CDR2: MNHEY, SVGEGT. The CDR3: CASSYITPAMKNTEAFF. CDR3 nucleotide sequence: TGTGCCAGCAGTTACATCACCCCAGCCATGAAGAACACTGAAGCTTTCTTT.

The rearrangement links TRBV6-2 or TRBV6-3 to TRBJ1-5; D is uncertain. CDR3 length equals 13 residues. With 2 bases removed from V and 2 bases from J, the gap between germline ends came to 4 bases. Germline V lookup: CDR1 MNHEY, CDR2 SVGEGT. The CDR3 sequence: CASSYRGNQPQHF. CDR3 coding DNA: TGTGCCAGCAGTTACAGGGGCAATCAGCCCCAGCATTTT.

This clone has just one count. The CDR3 is CASSFRDRGLEETQYF. Here the CDR3 DNA reads TGTGCCAGCAGCTTCCGGGACAGGGGGCTGGAAGAGACCCAGTACTTC. The V call is TRBV5-4, the J call TRBJ2-5, with 12 bases that match TRBD1. The length of the CDR3 is 16 residues. V gave up 2 bases and J gave up 3 bases; unmatched junction bases: 5. The germline V gene has CDR1 SGHNT and CDR2 YYREEE (reference sequence).

This clone was detected only once. The V gene is TRBV19, the J gene TRBJ2-1, with TRBD2 matching 8 bases. The CDR3 is 19 residues long. In germline, CDR1 is LNHDA, CDR2 SQIVND (reference sequence). V shed 6 bases, J shed 0 bases, and the junction held 16 bases outside the gene matches. The CDR3 nucleotides read TGTGCCAGTAGCCCCCAGAGCGGGAGAGCTTCGAGCTCCTACAATGAGCAGTTCTTC. Translating gives CASSPQSGRASSSYNEQFF.

CDR3 sequence (DNA): TGTGCCAGTAGTATAGACAGAACTTCCCCCTACGAGCAGTACTTC. This encodes CASSIDRTSPYEQYF. V usage is TRBV19 and J usage is TRBJ2-7; the D is unclear. The length of the CDR3 is 15 residues. Germline V CDR1 and CDR2: LNHDA, SQIVND (reference sequence). The V end lost 0 bases, the J end lost 2 bases, and 11 bases lay between the germline ends.